This section outlines one T cell receptor (beta chain) sequence together with its context. The sample holds other DNA sequences that translate to the same CDR3. This specimen belongs to a study of blood T cell repertoires in COVID-19. Overall study context: Recovered Cohort 3 donors showed two negative PCRs, clearance, or symptom resolution. Both acute and convalescent COVID-19 samples were obtained from the United States, Italy and Spain.

The CDR3 covers 13 residues. Trimming at V came to 0 bases and at J to 8 bases, leaving 2 bases not matched to a gene. Germline CDR1 LGHNA, CDR2 YSLEER. Measured with immunoSEQ multiplex PCR; TCRdb has only the in-frame clones, and not every one. This table has 200,000 to 250,000 clones, approximately 87% appearing once. Residents of 24 US areas, aged roughly 18 to 89 years, made up the participants. Participants' own reports of clinical history determined their cohort assignment. The clonotype originates from a woman in her forties or fifties in a cohort exposed to, infected with or recovered from COVID-19 (not recorded which). The V call is TRBV4-3, the J call TRBJ1-2; 8 bases match TRBD1. The source material was PBMCs or T cells enriched from blood (not recorded which). The CDR3 coding sequence is TGCGCCAGCAGCCAAGAAACAGGGGGAGGCTACACCTTC. Its translation: CASSQETGGGYTF.